The text below deals with one T cell receptor beta chain. The sample originates from a study of resident and recirculating memory T cells in vitiligo. About the research overall: Shave-biopsy epidermis from lesional and nonlesional skin was sequenced alongside PBMCs. The samples were homogenized without cell sorting before genomic DNA extraction.

The germline V gene has CDR1 PRHDT and CDR2 FYEKMQ (reference sequence). The CDR3 contains 14 residues. V gave up 0 bases and J gave up 7 bases; unmatched junction bases: 1. Clones were sequenced by immunoSEQ multiplex PCR, and TCRdb holds only the in-frame ones, with some missing. In the table there are 35,000 to 45,000 clones, 80% to 95% of which are singletons. The clonotype was recovered from a male donor with vitiligo. Sequenced: blood. The rearrangement uses TRBV13 and TRBJ2-2, with 8 positions matching TRBD1. The chain's CDR3 is CASSLGDRVGELFF. The CDR3 nucleotides read TGTGCCAGCAGCTTAGGGGACAGGGTCGGGGAGCTGTTTTTT.